This T cell receptor (beta chain) was observed in a study of T-cell reconstitution after alpha-beta-depleted transplantation in children. Germline loops: CDR1 SGHTA, CDR2 FQGNSA. V was clipped by 5 bases and J by 3 bases, with 16 bases between them. The CDR3 contains 15 residues. The library targeted TCRbeta and was prepared with unique molecular identifiers. TCRdb reanalysed the PCR reads using MiXCR and keeps one entry per CDR3 protein. The table has under 300,000 distinct CDR3 sequences, around a tenth seen once. This clonotype was seen repeatedly, ten times or more. The sample in question was peripheral blood, obtained 180 days after TCRalphabeta/CD19-depleted stem cell transplant. The clonotype was recovered from a male patient between 2 and 10 years old who had a stem cell transplant for chronic granulomatous disease, so the T cells may come from the graft donor. The chain employs TRBV7-2 and TRBJ1-2, with a tentative D call TRBD1 (5 bases). The CDR3 loop reads CASSHYEGRYYGYTF. In DNA form, the CDR3 reads TGTGCCAGCAGCCACTACGAGGGGCGGTACTATGGCTACACCTTC.